The entry below describes one T cell receptor (beta chain). Its antigen target is currently unknown. No quality values exist for individual bases; no much larger clone is one base distant. This record comes from a study of lymphopenia after photon versus proton radiotherapy (dated by TCRdb to about 2019). Background for the entire study: The immunological effects of photon versus proton radiation therapy were compared in patients with gastrointestinal tumors who developed high-grade lymphopenia. A cohort of some 22 patients with gastrointestinal tumors who received either photon or proton therapy and subsequently developed lymphopenia was included. The study was designed to characterize how the impact on the immune system differs between the two radiation modalities. Overall results and qualifications from the work: After the lymphocyte count nadir, photon-treated repertoires showed oligoclonal expansion, especially of CD8+ Temra cells, which drove the drop in diversity. Across the cohort, among patients who died, a greater drop in TCR diversity after the nadir was inversely correlated with overall survival time. Proton-treated patients stayed relatively stable during treatment, while photon-treated patients lost naive T cells and TCR diversity and gained effector/memory populations. The survival association was examined only in patients who died, and the authors described better survival with proton therapy as a possibility, not as a demonstrated result.

V is reduced by 4 bases and J by 0 bases, leaving a spacing of 16 bases between them. The CDR3, from cysteine to phenylalanine, totals 16 residues. Only the CDR3 part of the read is kept: 48 bases, read in frame from the first base. Via the germline V gene, CDR1 is SGHRS and CDR2 YFSETQ. Libraries were constructed by the immunoSEQ multiplex PCR assay. T cell repertoires were profiled with deep sequencing of rearranged TCR beta loci together with multiparametric flow cytometry. What TCRdb holds here is the immuneACCESS table cut down to in-frame rearrangements. Part of the clones is not present; checked against another copy, under half of the missing clones reflect an unresolved V gene, and the others are unexplained. This sample lists tens of thousands of clones; approximately 91% were detected once. Of the sample, about 3.1% is held by the ten largest clones.

The input for sequencing was peripheral blood, taken from a patient treated with photon-based radiotherapy. The V and J segments used are TRBV5-1 and TRBJ1-2; possibly the D gene is TRBD1, per 6 matching bases. The receptor was derived from a woman aged 70-85 years with pancreatic cancer. The CDR3 in this case is CASSGTGFQANYGYTF. The DNA sequence is as follows: TGCGCCAGCAGCGGAACAGGGTTTCAGGCTAACTATGGCTACACCTTC.